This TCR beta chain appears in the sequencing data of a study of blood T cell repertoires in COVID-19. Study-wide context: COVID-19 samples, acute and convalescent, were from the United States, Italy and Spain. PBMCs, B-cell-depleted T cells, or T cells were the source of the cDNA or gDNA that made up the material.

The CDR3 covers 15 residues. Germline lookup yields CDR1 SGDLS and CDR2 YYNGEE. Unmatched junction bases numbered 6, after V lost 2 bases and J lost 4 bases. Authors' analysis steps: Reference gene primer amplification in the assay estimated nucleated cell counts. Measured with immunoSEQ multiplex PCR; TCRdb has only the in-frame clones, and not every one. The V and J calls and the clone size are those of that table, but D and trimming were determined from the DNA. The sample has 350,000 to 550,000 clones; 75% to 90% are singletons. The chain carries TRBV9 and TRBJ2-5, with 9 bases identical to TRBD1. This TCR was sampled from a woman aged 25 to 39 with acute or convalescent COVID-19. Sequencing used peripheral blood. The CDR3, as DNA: TGTGCCAGCAGCGTTAAACAGGGGGCGGCAGAGACCCAGTACTTC. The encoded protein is CASSVKQGAAETQYF.